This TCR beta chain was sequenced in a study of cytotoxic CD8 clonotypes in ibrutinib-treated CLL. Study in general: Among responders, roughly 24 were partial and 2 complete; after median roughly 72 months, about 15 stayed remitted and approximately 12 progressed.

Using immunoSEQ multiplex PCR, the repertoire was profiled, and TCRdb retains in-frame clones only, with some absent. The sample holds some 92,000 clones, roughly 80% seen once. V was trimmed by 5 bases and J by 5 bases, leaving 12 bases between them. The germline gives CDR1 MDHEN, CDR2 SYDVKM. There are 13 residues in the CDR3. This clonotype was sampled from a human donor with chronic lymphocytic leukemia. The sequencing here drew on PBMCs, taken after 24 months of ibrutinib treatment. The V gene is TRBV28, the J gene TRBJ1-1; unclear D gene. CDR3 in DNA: TGTGCCAGCAGTACCTATGTTAGGACTGAAGCTTTCTTT. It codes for CASSTYVRTEAFF. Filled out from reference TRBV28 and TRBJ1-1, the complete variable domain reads DVKVTQSSRYLVKRTGEKVFLECVQDMDHENMFWYRQDPGLGLRLIYFSYDVKMKEKGDIPEGYSVSREKKERFSLILESASTNQTSMYLCASSTYVRTEAFFGQGTRLTVV.